A single sample is the source of the 2 T cell receptor beta chains below, sequenced in a study of cytomegalovirus exposure and HLA in healthy donors (dated by TCRdb to 2016 to 2017). Library method: the immunoSEQ multiplex PCR assay. A mixture of 60 forward primers for TCR Vbeta segments and 13 reverse primers for TCR Jbeta segments was used in the multiplex PCR. TCRdb mirrors the immuneACCESS table, restricted to in-frame sequences. Some clones are absent from its copies; in checked studies, under half trace to an unresolved V gene, and the reason for the others is unknown. In all, the sample holds around 150,000 clones, and 75% to 90% of those were seen once. Of the sample, roughly 4.7% is held by the ten largest clones. The sequenced sample consisted of PBMCs. The receptors were gathered from a man aged 25-45 years in good health and CMV-seronegative.

In regard to this clone: At one end, the junction sequence differs from germline, possibly due to a read error. This chain joins TRBV7-9 and TRBJ1-5, with D perhaps matching TRBD1 (5 bases). The CDR3 extends over 13 amino acids. Germline V gives CDR1 SEHNR, CDR2 FQNEAQ (reference sequence). CDR3 nucleotides: TGTTCCAGCAGCGCGGACACTAATCAGCCCCAGCATTTT. It translates to CSSSADTNQPQHF.

V usage is TRBV5-5 and J usage is TRBJ2-7; the D is unclear. Germline V lookup: CDR1 SGHKS, CDR2 YYEKEE (reference sequence). V lost 0 bases and J 7 bases, leaving 11 bases between the germline ends. The CDR3 sequence is 13 residues long. CDR3 residues: CASSLALFGEQYF. The DNA for the CDR3 is TGTGCCAGCAGCTTGGCTCTTTTCGGGGAGCAGTACTTC.